The T cell receptor (beta chain) under discussion was sequenced for a study of human T cells and chemical hapten exposure. CDR1 and CDR2 from the germline V gene are SGHAT and FQDESV (reference sequence). Trimming removed 4 bases at V and 6 bases at J, with 12 bases between. This CDR3 has 13 amino acids. In TCRdb, the RACE reads were re-called with MiXCR into one record per CDR3 protein. The repertoire holds about 70,000 distinct CDR3 sequences, 9.5% to 13% seen once, with 4% to 6% in the top ten. The sample holds many counts of this clonotype. Time point noted: pre-sensitization, week 0. Specified treatment: therapeutic diphenylcyclopropenone sensitization with weekly scalp DPC.

The chain is built from TRBV11-1 and TRBJ1-2; weak D call: TRBD1 (6 bases). The source is a woman in her fifties or sixties with alopecia areata. Some clones in this sample may be carry-over from other donors' samples. The material was whole blood, obtained in connection with sensitization to the hapten diphenylcyclopropenone (DPC). The CDR3 DNA sequence: TGTGCCAGCAGCTACAGGGAGGGGCATGGCTACACCTTC. Its protein is CASSYREGHGYTF.